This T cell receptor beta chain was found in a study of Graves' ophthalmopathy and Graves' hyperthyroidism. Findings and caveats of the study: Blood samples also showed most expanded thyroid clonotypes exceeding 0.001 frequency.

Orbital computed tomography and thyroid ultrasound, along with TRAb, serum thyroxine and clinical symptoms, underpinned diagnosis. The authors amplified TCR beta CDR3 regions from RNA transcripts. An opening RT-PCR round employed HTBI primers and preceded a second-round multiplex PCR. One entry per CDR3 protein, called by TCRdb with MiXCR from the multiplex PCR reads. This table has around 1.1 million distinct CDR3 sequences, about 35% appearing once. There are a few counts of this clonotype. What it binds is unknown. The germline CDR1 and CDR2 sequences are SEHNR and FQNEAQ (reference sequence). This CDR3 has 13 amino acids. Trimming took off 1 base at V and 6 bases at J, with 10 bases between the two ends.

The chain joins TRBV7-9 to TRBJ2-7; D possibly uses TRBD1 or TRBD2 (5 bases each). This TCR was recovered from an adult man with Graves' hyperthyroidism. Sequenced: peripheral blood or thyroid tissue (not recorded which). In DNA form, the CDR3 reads TGTGCCAGCAGCTTAGGGGACGGAAGCGAGCAGTACTTC. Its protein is CASSLGDGSEQYF. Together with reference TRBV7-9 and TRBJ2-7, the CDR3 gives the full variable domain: DTGVSQNPRHKITKRGQNVTFRCDPISEHNRLYWYRQTLGQGPEFLTYFQNEAQLEKSRLLSDRFSAERPKGSFSTLEIQRTEQGDSAMYLCASSLGDGSEQYFGPGTRLTVT.